This T cell receptor (beta chain) was identified during a study of blood T cell repertoires in COVID-19. This clone was detected only once. V was cut by 4 bases and J by 1 base, with 14 bases left in between. The CDR3 length is 15 residues. In germline, CDR1 is SGHRS, CDR2 YFSETQ. TCRdb's copy holds only in-frame clones and misses some; the assay was immunoSEQ multiplex PCR. The table includes about 250,000 clones, around 82% detected once. The sequence came from a woman of 80 years or more with active or convalescent COVID-19. This chain connects TRBV5-1 to TRBJ1-2; weak D call: TRBD1 (6 bases). Sequencing was done on a sample of peripheral blood. The CDR3 spells CASSLGQSGNYGYTF. The CDR3 coding sequence is TGCGCCAGCAGCCTAGGACAGAGTGGTAACTATGGCTACACCTTC.